This T cell receptor (beta chain) is from a study of cytomegalovirus exposure and HLA in healthy donors. Although they were nominally healthy when sampled, donors likely had unrecorded immune exposures. Use of 60 Vbeta and 13 Jbeta primers characterized the PCR. The assay was immunoSEQ multiplex PCR, and TCRdb's table has in-frame clones only and misses some. Among about 100,000 clones listed, more than 80% were seen once. J lost 2 bases, V lost 1 base, and 6 bases had no gene match. This CDR3 region has 16 residues. From germline, CDR1 is MGHRA and CDR2 YSYEKL. V and J are TRBV4-1 and TRBJ2-7; 9 bases map to TRBD2. This clonotype originated in a young man in good health and CMV-seronegative. The sequenced sample consisted of PBMCs. Written as DNA, the CDR3 is TGCGCCAGCAGCCAAGTGGGGACTAGCTTAACCTACGAGCAGTACTTC. The encoded protein is CASSQVGTSLTYEQYF.